These 21 T cell receptor beta chains were all obtained from the same sample, sequenced in a study of OX40 agonist ivuxolimab in advanced cancers. Produced via immunoSEQ multiplex PCR; TCRdb's table is partial and in-frame only. Among some 41,000 clones listed, about 88% were seen once. The specimen comprised CD4+ or CD8+ T cells sorted from blood, sampled in a trial of the OX40 agonist ivuxolimab. Every receptor here comes from an adult with an advanced solid tumor such as melanoma, head and neck, liver or kidney cancer.

The rearrangement uses TRBV4-1 and TRBJ2-3, with a tentative D call TRBD1 (5 bases). The CDR3 contains 14 residues. V lost 0 bases and J 6 bases, leaving 10 bases between the germline ends. Germline V gives CDR1 MGHRA, CDR2 YSYEKL. The CDR3 nucleotides are TGCGCCAGCAGCCAAGAGGCCAGGGTGGATACGCAGTATTTT. Its protein product is CASSQEARVDTQYF.

This chain joins TRBV4-3 and TRBJ2-2; 9 nucleotides agree with TRBD2. Germline assignment: CDR1 LGHNA and CDR2 YSLEER. V was pared by 0 bases and J by 4 bases, with 6 bases of the junction left unmatched. The CDR3 is 17 residues long. CDR3 sequence: CASSQDLLAGLTGELFF. The DNA of the CDR3 is TGCGCCAGCAGCCAAGACTTACTAGCGGGCCTCACCGGGGAGCTGTTTTTT.

V gene TRBV12-5 combines with J gene TRBJ1-3, with 7 nucleotides matching TRBD1. Germline V gives CDR1 LGHNT, CDR2 FRNRAP. Unmatched junction bases numbered 8, after V lost 3 bases and J lost 0 bases. This CDR3 contains 17 residues. CDR3 protein: CASGFLLDRSSGNTIYF. The DNA for the CDR3 is TGTGCTAGTGGTTTTCTATTGGACAGGTCCTCTGGAAACACCATATATTTT.

This clone has just one count. The chain carries TRBV7-9 and TRBJ2-7, with 9 bases lining up with TRBD1. This CDR3 is 15 amino acids long. V was clipped by 2 bases and J by 4 bases; unmatched bases: 6. The V gene's germline CDR1 is SEHNR and CDR2 FQNEAQ (reference sequence). CDR3 nucleotide sequence: TGTGCCAGCAGCTTAATTGGGACAGGGCTTTACGAGCAGTACTTC. This codes for CASSLIGTGLYEQYF.

The rearrangement uses TRBV14 and TRBJ1-2; D gene ambiguous. CDR3 size: 15 residues. Germline V lookup: CDR1 SGHDN, CDR2 FVKESK. With 4 bases removed from V and 1 base from J, the gap between germline ends came to 13 bases. CDR3 sequence (DNA): TGTGCCAGCAGCCGAGAGGAACACAATAACTATGGCTACACCTTC. Translation: CASSREEHNNYGYTF.

The V gene is TRBV7-9, the J gene TRBJ1-1; unclear D gene. The V and J ends lost 5 bases and 1 base respectively, with 8 bases between them. The CDR3 sequence is 13 residues long. CDR1 and CDR2 from the germline V gene are SEHNR and FQNEAQ (reference sequence). The CDR3 coding sequence is TGTGCCAGCAGCGTTACCGCGAACACTGAAGCTTTCTTT. It translates to CASSVTANTEAFF.

V and J are TRBV6-6 and TRBJ1-1; the D is unclear. CDR1 is MNHNY and CDR2 is SVGAGI in the germline V gene (reference sequence). This CDR3 has 11 residues. V was shortened by 6 bases and J by 4 bases, with 6 bases between the two germline ends. Here the CDR3 reads CASSEGTEAFF. CDR3 bases: TGTGCCAGCAGCGAAGGCACTGAAGCTTTCTTT.

The rearrangement links TRBV27 to TRBJ2-2, with TRBD2 matching over 8 bases. The CDR3 sequence is 15 residues long. Germline CDR1 MNHEY, CDR2 SMNVEV (reference sequence). V was clipped by 7 bases and J by 7 bases; unmatched bases: 11. The CDR3 is CASTLGGRSGGELFF. The CDR3 bases are TGTGCCAGCACCCTTGGCGGGAGGTCCGGCGGGGAGCTGTTTTTT.

This chain links TRBV2 with TRBJ2-3, with a weak D call TRBD1 (6 bases). Trimming pared 5 bases from V and 2 bases from J, leaving 20 bases between. The germline V gene has CDR1 SNHLY and CDR2 FYNNEI. The CDR3 spans 17 residues. This CDR3 reads CASSSYLQGIYTDTQYF. CDR3 nucleotides: TGTGCCAGCAGTTCTTATTTACAGGGTATCTACACAGATACGCAGTATTTT.

This chain joins TRBV28 and TRBJ1-2, with D tentatively TRBD1 (5 bases). Per the germline V gene, CDR1 is MDHEN and CDR2 is SYDVKM. The CDR3 sequence is 13 residues long. V was shortened by 2 bases and J by 4 bases, with 8 bases between the two germline ends. The CDR3 DNA reads as TGTGCCAGCAGTTTAGGAGGGACCTATGGCTACACCTTC. Protein: CASSLGGTYGYTF.

This chain's CDR3 is CASSLSSDRGRTEAFF. In DNA, the CDR3 is TGTGCCAGCAGCCTATCTTCGGACAGGGGGAGGACTGAAGCTTTCTTT. The rearrangement links TRBV9 to TRBJ1-1, with 10 bases that match TRBD1. With 4 bases clipped from V and 5 bases from J, the junction kept 11 bases outside the gene matches. The CDR3 extends over 16 amino acids. CDR1 and CDR2 (germline): SGDLS, YYNGEE.

The chain joins TRBV19 to TRBJ2-7; 10 nucleotides agree with TRBD2. Losses at the gene ends were 6 bases for V and 6 bases for J; bases not matched to a gene: 2. The V gene's germline CDR1 is LNHDA and CDR2 SQIVND (reference sequence). The CDR3 extends over 12 amino acids. The CDR3 DNA sequence: TGTGCCAGTAGGGAGCGGGAGGGCGAGCAGTACTTC. Translated, it gives CASREREGEQYF.

The CDR3 loop reads CASSQTSGTGKDTQYF. CDR3 sequence (DNA): TGCGCCAGCAGCCAAACCTCCGGGACAGGGAAAGATACGCAGTATTTT. The chain is built from TRBV4-1 and TRBJ2-3; TRBD1 matches 9 bases. The CDR3 totals 16 residues. The germline V gene encodes CDR1 MGHRA and CDR2 YSYEKL. The trim removed 2 bases at V and 5 bases at J, leaving 8 bases unmatched.

The rearrangement links TRBV27 to TRBJ2-7; 8 bases match TRBD1. Losses at the gene ends were 5 bases for V and 4 bases for J; bases not matched to a gene: 10. Germline lookup yields CDR1 MNHEY and CDR2 SMNVEV (reference sequence). The CDR3 is 15 residues long. CDR3 coding DNA: TGTGCCAGCAGTGCCTACCCGGGACAGGTATACGAGCAGTACTTC. Its translation is CASSAYPGQVYEQYF.

The V and J genes are TRBV7-9 and TRBJ2-7; TRBD1 is a possible D gene (6 bases). V was cut by 4 bases and J by 3 bases, with 19 bases left in between. The germline gives CDR1 SEHNR, CDR2 FQNEAQ (reference sequence). The CDR3 length is 16 residues. CDR3 in DNA: TGTGCCAGCAGCTCCCCCCGGACAGCGTCCCGCTACGAGCAGTACTTC. It yields the protein CASSSPRTASRYEQYF.

This chain joins TRBV5-1 and TRBJ1-1; no firm D call. From germline, CDR1 is SGHRS and CDR2 YFSETQ. Trimming stripped 6 bases from V and 1 base from J, with 16 bases between. The CDR3 covers 15 residues. The CDR3 DNA follows: TGCGCCAGCACTAAGTGGGAGAACCAGAACACTGAAGCTTTCTTT. Its translation: CASTKWENQNTEAFF.

The V call is TRBV2, the J call TRBJ1-2; possible D gene TRBD1, 5 bases. Trimming stripped 5 bases from V and 3 bases from J, with 19 bases between. This CDR3 is built from 16 residues. Germline-derived CDR1 and CDR2 are SNHLY and FYNNEI. The CDR3 spells CASSLSEQEYYYGYTF. CDR3 coding DNA: TGTGCCAGCAGTTTATCGGAACAGGAATATTACTATGGCTACACCTTC.

V is TRBV4-2 and J is TRBJ1-1; no reliable D call. The V end was cut by 0 bases, the J end by 5 bases, with 7 bases between. The CDR3 has 13 residues. Per germline, CDR1 LGHNA and CDR2 YNFKEQ. The CDR3 spells CASSQDSRTEAFF. The CDR3 DNA reads as TGTGCCAGCAGCCAAGATTCGAGGACTGAAGCTTTCTTT.

J is TRBJ2-1 and V is TRBV13; D not resolved. The germline CDR1 and CDR2 sequences are PRHDT and FYEKMQ (reference sequence). Trimming removed 6 bases from V and 7 bases from J, with 16 bases in between. The CDR3 is made up of 14 amino acids. CDR3 nucleotides: TGTGCCAGCAGGCGGTCAATCACGGTGAATGAGCAGTTCTTC. It codes for CASRRSITVNEQFF.

The chain couples TRBV21-1 to TRBJ2-5; the listed D gene, TRBD2, was not tested against the DNA. TRBV21-1 is flagged as a pseudogene. This CDR3 contains 14 residues. The CDR3 protein is CASSKRVYQETQYF. The DNA of the CDR3 is TGTGCCAGCAGCAAGAGGGTGTACCAAGAGACCCAGTACTTC.

This clone appeared a few times. The chain links TRBV7-9 to TRBJ2-7; TRBD1 might be the D (5 bases). CDR1 and CDR2 from the germline V gene are SEHNR and FQNEAQ (reference sequence). With 3 bases removed from V and 2 bases from J, the gap between germline ends came to 8 bases. CDR3 length: 13 amino acids. CDR3 amino acids: CASSFGQTYEQYF. Here the CDR3 DNA reads TGTGCCAGCAGCTTTGGACAAACCTACGAGCAGTACTTC.